This entry is about one T cell receptor (beta chain). No antigen is known for it. Here the gene names and germline are mouse. The read stops 1 residue short of the end of the CDR3; the missing end is completed from the germline J gene. The data were produced by immunoSEQ multiplex PCR, yet TCRdb's version contains in-frame clones alone and is incomplete. This repertoire shows fewer than 3,500 clones, 45% found once; its top ten account for 28%. The CDR3 loop spans 14 amino acids. From germline, CDR1 is KGHTA and CDR2 FQNQQP. This specimen comes from a study of tissue T cells after allogeneic stem cell transplantation. Findings and limits, study-wide: Some tissue clones might be persisting host cells; their alloreactivity or antigen specificity was not determined. Anatomically similar tissues had similar TCR repertoires within each patient.

Time point defined: mouse harvest day 14 after allogeneic transplant. Each mouse received 10^7 T-cell-depleted marrow cells plus 10^6 splenic CD5+ T cells by tail vein. Mice had MHC-mismatched B6 into BALB/c GVHD, sampled day 7 or 14. The TCR was taken from a female BALB/c mouse given C57BL/6 T cells with graft-versus-host disease after an allogeneic hematopoietic cell transplant. The sample was lymph node tissue. The rearrangement joins TRBV23 to TRBJ1-6; the D segment call TRBD1 is taken from the table without a DNA check. TRBJ1-6 is given ORF status, its function remaining uncertain. CDR3 sequence: CSSSQLQNNSPLYF. The sequenced CDR3 bases are TGCTCCAGCAGTCAATTACAGAATAATTCGCCCCTCTAC.